This T cell receptor beta chain is from a study of cytomegalovirus exposure and HLA in healthy donors. Study findings and constraints: Later on, an analysis tied 15,000 to 20,000 TCR beta sequences to HLA alleles at 0.05 false discovery rate. Reportedly, fewer N-insertions than the approximately 600-donor mean appeared in an Asian-associated ancestry cluster in a later analysis.

A note on this clone: What it binds is unknown.

The PCR contained 60 Vbeta and 13 Jbeta primers. Profiling relied on immunoSEQ multiplex PCR, and the TCRdb table lists in-frame clones only, not all of them. Its listing shows around 35,000 clones. The source of this sequence is a middle-aged woman in good health and CMV-seropositive. Sample: PBMCs.

CDR3 DNA sequence: TGCGCCAGCAGAAATTGGGGACAGGGGCCAGAAGCTTTCTTT. Its protein is CASRNWGQGPEAFF. The V call is TRBV10-1, the J call TRBJ1-1; TRBD1 agrees at 10 bases. Trimming took 6 bases from V and 8 from J; bases not matched to a gene: 9. CDR3 length: 14 residues. Germline CDR1 is WNHNN and CDR2 is SYGVQD (reference sequence).